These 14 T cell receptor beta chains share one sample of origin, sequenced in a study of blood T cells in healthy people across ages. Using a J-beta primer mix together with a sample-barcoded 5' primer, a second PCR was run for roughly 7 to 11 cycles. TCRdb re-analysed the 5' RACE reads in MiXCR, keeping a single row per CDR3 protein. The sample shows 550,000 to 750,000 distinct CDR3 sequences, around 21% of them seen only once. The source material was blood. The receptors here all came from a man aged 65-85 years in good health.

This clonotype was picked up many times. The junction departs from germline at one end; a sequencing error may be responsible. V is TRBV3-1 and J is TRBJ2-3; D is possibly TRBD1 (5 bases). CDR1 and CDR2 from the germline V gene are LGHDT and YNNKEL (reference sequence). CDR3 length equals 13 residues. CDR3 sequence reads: CASSQAQGYTQYF. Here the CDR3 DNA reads TGTGCCAGCAGCCAAGCTCAGGGTTATACGCAGTACTTT.

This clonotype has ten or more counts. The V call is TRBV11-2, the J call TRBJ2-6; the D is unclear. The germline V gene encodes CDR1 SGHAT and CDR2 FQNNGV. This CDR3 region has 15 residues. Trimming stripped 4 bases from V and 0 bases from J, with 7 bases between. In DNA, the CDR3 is TGTGCCAGCAGCTCCCCTAGCTCTGGGGCCAACGTCCTGACTTTC. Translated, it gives CASSSPSSGANVLTF.

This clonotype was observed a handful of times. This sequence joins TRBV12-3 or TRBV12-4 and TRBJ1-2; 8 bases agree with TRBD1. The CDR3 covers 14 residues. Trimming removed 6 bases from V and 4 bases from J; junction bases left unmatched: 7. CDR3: CASRAQGETYGYTF. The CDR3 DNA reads TGTGCCAGCAGAGCACAGGGGGAGACCTATGGCTACACCTTC.

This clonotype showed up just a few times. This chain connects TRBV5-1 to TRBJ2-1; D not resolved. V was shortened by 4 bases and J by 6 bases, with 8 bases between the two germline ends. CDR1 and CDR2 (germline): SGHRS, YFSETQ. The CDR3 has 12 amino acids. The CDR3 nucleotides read TGCGCCAGCAGCGCCGGATTCAATGAGCAGTTCTTC. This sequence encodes CASSAGFNEQFF.

The CDR3 is CASSQWTEAFF. The CDR3 DNA reads TGTGCCAGCAGCCAGTGGACAGAAGCTTTCTTT. The chain joins TRBV3-1 to TRBJ1-1; the D gene is possibly TRBD1 (5 bases). V was pared by 3 bases and J by 8 bases, with 7 bases between. CDR1 is LGHDT, CDR2 YNNKEL, per germline (reference sequence). The CDR3 contains 11 residues.

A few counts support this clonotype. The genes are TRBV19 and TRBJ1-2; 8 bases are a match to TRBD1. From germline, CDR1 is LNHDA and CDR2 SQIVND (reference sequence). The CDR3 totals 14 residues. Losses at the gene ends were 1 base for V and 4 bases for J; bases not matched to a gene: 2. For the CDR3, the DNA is TGTGCCAGTAGTATAGGACAGGGGTCCTATGGCTACACCTTC. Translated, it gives CASSIGQGSYGYTF. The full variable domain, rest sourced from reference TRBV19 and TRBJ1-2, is DGGITQSPKYLFRKEGQNVTLSCEQNLNHDAMYWYRQDPGQGLRLIYYSQIVNDFQKGDIAEGYSVSREKKESFPLTVTSAQKNPTAFYLCASSIGQGSYGYTFGSGTRLTVV.

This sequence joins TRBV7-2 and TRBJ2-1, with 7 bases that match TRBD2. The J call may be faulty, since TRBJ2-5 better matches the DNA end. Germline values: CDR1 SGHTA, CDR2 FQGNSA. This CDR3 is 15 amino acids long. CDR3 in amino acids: CASSLAGAGKETQYF. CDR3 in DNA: TGTGCCAGCAGCTTGGCGGGAGCAGGGAAGGAGACCCAGTACTTC.

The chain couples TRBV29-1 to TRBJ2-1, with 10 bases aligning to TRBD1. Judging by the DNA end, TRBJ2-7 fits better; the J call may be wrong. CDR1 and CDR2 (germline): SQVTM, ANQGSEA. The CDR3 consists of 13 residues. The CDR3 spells CSGDRGNVYEQYF. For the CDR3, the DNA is TGCAGCGGGGACAGGGGAAACGTCTACGAGCAGTACTTC.

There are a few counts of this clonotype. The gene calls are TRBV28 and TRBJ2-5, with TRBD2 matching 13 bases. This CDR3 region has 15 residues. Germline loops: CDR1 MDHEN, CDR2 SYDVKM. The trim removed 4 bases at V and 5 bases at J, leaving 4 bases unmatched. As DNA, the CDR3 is TGTGCCAGCAGTTCGGGACTAGCGGGAAGGGAGACCCAGTACTTC. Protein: CASSSGLAGRETQYF. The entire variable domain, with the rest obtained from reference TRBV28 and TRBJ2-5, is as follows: DVKVTQSSRYLVKRTGEKVFLECVQDMDHENMFWYRQDPGLGLRLIYFSYDVKMKEKGDIPEGYSVSREKKERFSLILESASTNQTSMYLCASSSGLAGRETQYFGPGTRLLVL.

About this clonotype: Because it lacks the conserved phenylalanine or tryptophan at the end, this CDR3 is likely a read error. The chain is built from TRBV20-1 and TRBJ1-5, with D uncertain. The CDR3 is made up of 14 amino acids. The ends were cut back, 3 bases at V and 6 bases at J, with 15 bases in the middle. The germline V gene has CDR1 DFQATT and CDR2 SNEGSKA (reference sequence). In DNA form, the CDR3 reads TGCAGTGCTAGTAGTCATGGAGACGCTCAGCCCCAGCATCTT. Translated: CSASSHGDAQPQHL.

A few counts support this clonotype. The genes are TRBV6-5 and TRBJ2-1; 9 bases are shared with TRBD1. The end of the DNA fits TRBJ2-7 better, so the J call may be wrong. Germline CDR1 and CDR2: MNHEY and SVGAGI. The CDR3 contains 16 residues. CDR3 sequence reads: CASSYSSDRGPYEQYF. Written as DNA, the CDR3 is TGTGCCAGCAGTTACTCTTCGGACAGGGGACCCTACGAGCAGTACTTC.

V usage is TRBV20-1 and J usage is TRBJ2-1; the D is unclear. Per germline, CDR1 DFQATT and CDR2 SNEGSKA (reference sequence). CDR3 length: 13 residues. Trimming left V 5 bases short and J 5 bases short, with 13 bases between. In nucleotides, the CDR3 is TGCAGTGCTTTAGCTGCGGTCCACAATGAGCAGTTCTTC. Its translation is CSALAAVHNEQFF.

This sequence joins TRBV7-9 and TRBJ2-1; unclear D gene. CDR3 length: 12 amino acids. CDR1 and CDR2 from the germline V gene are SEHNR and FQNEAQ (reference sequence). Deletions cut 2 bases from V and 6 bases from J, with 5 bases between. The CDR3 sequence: CASSLNANEQFF. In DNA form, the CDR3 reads TGTGCCAGCAGCTTAAATGCCAATGAGCAGTTCTTC.

The DNA for the CDR3 is TGTGCCAGCAGCCATTTATACACTGAAGCTTTCTTT. Protein product: CASSHLYTEAFF. The rearrangement uses TRBV14 and TRBJ1-1; D unresolved. The CDR3 is 12 residues long. Trimming removed 3 bases from V and 3 bases from J, with 5 bases in between. Germline loops: CDR1 SGHDN, CDR2 FVKESK.